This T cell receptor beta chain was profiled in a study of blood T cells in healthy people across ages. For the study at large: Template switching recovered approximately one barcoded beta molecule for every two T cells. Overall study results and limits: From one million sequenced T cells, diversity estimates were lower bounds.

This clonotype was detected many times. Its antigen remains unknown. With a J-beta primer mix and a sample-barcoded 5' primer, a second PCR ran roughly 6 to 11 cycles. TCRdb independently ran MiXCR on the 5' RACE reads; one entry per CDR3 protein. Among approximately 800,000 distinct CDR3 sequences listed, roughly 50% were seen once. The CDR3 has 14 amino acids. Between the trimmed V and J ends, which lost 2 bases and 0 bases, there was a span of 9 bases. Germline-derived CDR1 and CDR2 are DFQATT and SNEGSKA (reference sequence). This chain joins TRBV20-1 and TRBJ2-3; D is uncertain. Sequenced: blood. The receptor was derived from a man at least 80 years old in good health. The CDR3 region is CSARPLPSTDTQYF. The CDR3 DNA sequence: TGCAGTGCTAGACCGCTACCTAGCACAGATACGCAGTATTTT.